Following are 2 T cell receptor beta chains from one sample sequenced in a study of blood T cells in healthy people across ages. A second PCR, run for about 7 to 12 cycles, used a sample-barcoded 5' primer plus a J-beta primer mix. TCRdb recomputed calls from the 5' RACE reads with MiXCR, one row per CDR3 protein. The data hold around 1,600,000 distinct CDR3 sequences, with 35% to 45% observed a single time. Material for sequencing was blood. Source of these receptors: a woman aged 18-29 years in good health.

The V and J genes are TRBV6-2 or TRBV6-3 and TRBJ2-1; no firm D call. CDR3 length equals 13 residues. Per germline, CDR1 MNHEY and CDR2 SVGEGT. V gave up 0 bases and J gave up 3 bases, with 3 bases separating them. CDR3 sequence: CASSYSFYNEQFF. The DNA of the CDR3 is TGTGCCAGCAGTTACTCTTTCTACAATGAGCAGTTCTTC.

The chain is built from TRBV20-1 and TRBJ2-1, with TRBD2 matching over 14 bases. CDR1 and CDR2 from the germline V gene are DFQATT and SNEGSKA (reference sequence). CDR3 length equals 16 residues. The CDR3 reads CSAWTGTSGSHNEQFF. In DNA, the CDR3 is TGCAGCGCGTGGACCGGGACTAGCGGGAGTCACAATGAGCAGTTCTTC.